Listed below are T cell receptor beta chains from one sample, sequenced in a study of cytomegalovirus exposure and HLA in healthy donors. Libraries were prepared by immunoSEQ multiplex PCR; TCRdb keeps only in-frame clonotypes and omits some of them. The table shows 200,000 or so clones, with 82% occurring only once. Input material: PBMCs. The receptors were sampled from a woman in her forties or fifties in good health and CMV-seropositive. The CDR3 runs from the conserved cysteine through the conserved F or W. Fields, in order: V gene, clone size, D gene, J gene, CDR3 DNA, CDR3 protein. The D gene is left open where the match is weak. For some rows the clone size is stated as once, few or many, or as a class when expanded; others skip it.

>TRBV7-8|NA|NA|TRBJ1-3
TGTGCCAGCAAAAGCACGCCTGGAAACACCATATATTTT
CASKSTPGNTIYF
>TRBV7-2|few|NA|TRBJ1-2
TGTGCCAGCAGCGCCGTAGTCTATGGCTACACCTTC
CASSAVVYGYTF
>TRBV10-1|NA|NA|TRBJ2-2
TGCGCCAGCAGTGAGTCCCCGGGAGCGAACACCGGGGAGCTGTTTTTT
CASSESPGANTGELFF
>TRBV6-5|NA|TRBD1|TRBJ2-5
TGTGCCAGTAGAATCCGGGACAGGGGCCAAGAGACCCAGTACTTC
CASRIRDRGQETQYF
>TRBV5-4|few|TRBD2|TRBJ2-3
TGTGCCAGCAGCCCAGGACTAGCGGGAGTGTTCGATACGCAGTATTTT
CASSPGLAGVFDTQYF
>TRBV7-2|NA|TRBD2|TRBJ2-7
TGTGCCAGCAGCCCGCCCTCCGGGACTAGGGGGGAGCAGTACTTC
CASSPPSGTRGEQYF
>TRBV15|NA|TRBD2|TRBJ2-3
TGTGCCACCAGCCGGGGCCTAGCGGCAGATACGCAGTATTTT
CATSRGLAADTQYF
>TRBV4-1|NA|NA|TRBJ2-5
TGCGCCAGCAGCCAAACGGGGATCCAAGAGACCCAGTACTTC
CASSQTGIQETQYF
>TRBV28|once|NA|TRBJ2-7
TGTGCCAGCACTGGGAGGCCCCGGGGATACGAGCAGTACTTC
CASTGRPRGYEQYF
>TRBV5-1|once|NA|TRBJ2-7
TGCGCCAGCAGCTCTTCGATCTACGAGCAGTACTTC
CASSSSIYEQYF
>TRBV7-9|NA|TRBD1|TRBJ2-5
TGTGCCAGCAGCTTAGTCGGGACAGCTCAAGAGACCCAGTACTTC
CASSLVGTAQETQYF
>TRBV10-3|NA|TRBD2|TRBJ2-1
TGTGCCATCAGTGTCGGCGGGAGGGGGGGCTCCTACAATGAGCAGTTCTTC
CAISVGGRGGSYNEQFF
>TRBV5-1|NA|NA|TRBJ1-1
TGCGCCAGCAGCTTGGGGACACTCATGAACACTGAAGCTTTCTTT
CASSLGTLMNTEAFF
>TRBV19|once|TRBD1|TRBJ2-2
TGTGCCAGTAGTGGGGCAGGGGGCAGTCCCGGGGAGCTGTTTTTT
CASSGAGGSPGELFF
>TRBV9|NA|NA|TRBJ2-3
TGTGCCAGCAGCGTAGGTGGGGCTCGCACAGATACGCAGTATTTT
CASSVGGARTDTQYF
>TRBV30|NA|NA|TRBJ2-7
TGTGCCCTAGGGAGATCCTACGAGCAGTACTTC
CALGRSYEQYF
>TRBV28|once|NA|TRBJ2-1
TGTGCCACCCATGATCCAGCGGTTGACAATGAGCAGTTCTTC
CATHDPAVDNEQFF
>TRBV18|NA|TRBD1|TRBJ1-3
TGTGCCAGCTCACCACCTAACAGGGGGTCCGGAAACACCATATATTTT
CASSPPNRGSGNTIYF
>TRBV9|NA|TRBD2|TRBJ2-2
TGTGCCAGCAGCGGGGGACTAGCTAGGGACACCGGGGAGCTGTTTTTT
CASSGGLARDTGELFF
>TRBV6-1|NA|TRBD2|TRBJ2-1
TGTGCCAGCAGTGAAGGGGCGGGGGACTACAATGAGCAGTTCTTC
CASSEGAGDYNEQFF
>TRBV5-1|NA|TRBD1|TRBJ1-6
TGCGCCAGCAGCTTGGGGACAGGCTATAATTCACCCCTCCACTTT
CASSLGTGYNSPLHF
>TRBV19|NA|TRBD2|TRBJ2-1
TGTGCCAGTAGTTCATTAGCGGGAACCTACAATGAGCAGTTCTTC
CASSSLAGTYNEQFF
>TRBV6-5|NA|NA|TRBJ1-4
TGTGCCAGCAGTGTGGCCAGGGGAAGGGAAAAACTGTTTTTT
CASSVARGREKLFF
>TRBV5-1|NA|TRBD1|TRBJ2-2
TGCGCCAGCAGCCACGACAGGGGGCAGACCGGGGAGCTGTTTTTT
CASSHDRGQTGELFF
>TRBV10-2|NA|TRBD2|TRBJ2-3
TGCGCCCGGGACGGGGGGGCGCCGTATTTT
CARDGGAPYF
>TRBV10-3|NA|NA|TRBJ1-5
TGTGCCATCCGGGGGGGAAGCAATCAGCCCCAGCATTTT
CAIRGGSNQPQHF
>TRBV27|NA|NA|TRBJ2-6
TGTGCCAGCAGCAAAGGAGGGGCTGGGGCCAACGTCCTGACTTTC
CASSKGGAGANVLTF
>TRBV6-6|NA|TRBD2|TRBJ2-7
TGTGCCAGCAGGTGGGCTAGCGGGAGTCCCTACGAGCAGTACTTC
CASRWASGSPYEQYF
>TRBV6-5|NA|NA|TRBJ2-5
TGTGCCAGCAGTTACGGACAGTTGGCGGGAGAGACCCAGTACTTC
CASSYGQLAGETQYF
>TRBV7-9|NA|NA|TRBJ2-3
TGTGCCAGCAGCTTTGAGACTACTACAGATACGCAGTATTTT
CASSFETTTDTQYF
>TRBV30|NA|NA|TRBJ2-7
TGTGCCTGGAGTGTACTGAGGCAGGCCAAAACGAGGGACGAGCAGTACTTC
CAWSVLRQAKTRDEQYF
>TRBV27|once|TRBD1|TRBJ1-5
TGTGCCAGCAGTACTACAGGGGGCGGACAGCCCCAGCATTTT
CASSTTGGGQPQHF
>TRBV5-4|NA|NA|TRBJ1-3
TGTGCCAGCAGCTTGGATCCCGGGGGGCTCGGAAACACCATATATTTT
CASSLDPGGLGNTIYF
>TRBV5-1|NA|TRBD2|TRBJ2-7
TGCGCCAGCAGCTTGGGACTAGCGGGAATCTACGAGCAGTACTTC
CASSLGLAGIYEQYF
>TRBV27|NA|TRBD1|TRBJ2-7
TGTGCCAGCAGCTACAGGGACAGGGGGTGGGAGCAGTACTTC
CASSYRDRGWEQYF
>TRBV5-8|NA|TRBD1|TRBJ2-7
TGTGCCAGCCAAACACCCGGGACAGGCCGGACCTACGAGCAGTACTTC
CASQTPGTGRTYEQYF
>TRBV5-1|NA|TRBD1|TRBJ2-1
TGCGCCAGCAGCTTATACCGGACAGGCGAGGATGAGCAGTTCTTC
CASSLYRTGEDEQFF
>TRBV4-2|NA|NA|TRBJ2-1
TGTGCCAGCAGCCTGAAGAGCGGGTTAAATAATGAGCAGTTCTTC
CASSLKSGLNNEQFF
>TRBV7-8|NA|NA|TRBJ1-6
TGTGCCAGCAGCCCCCCAGATTCACCCCTCCACTTT
CASSPPDSPLHF
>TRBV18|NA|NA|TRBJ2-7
TGTGCCAGCTCACCACGGGAGAGAGGCGAGCAGTACTTC
CASSPRERGEQYF
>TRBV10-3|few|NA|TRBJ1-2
TGTGCCATCAGTGCGCAGGGAAAGGCGGATGGCTACACCTTC
CAISAQGKADGYTF